The 20 T cell receptor beta chains below were found in one sample sequenced in a study of blood T cell repertoires in COVID-19. Sequencing used immunoSEQ multiplex PCR; TCRdb keeps in-frame clones, though not all of them. The sample holds 65,000 to 85,000 clones, roughly 78% seen once. Sequenced sample: peripheral blood. The receptors originated from a woman older than 75 with active or convalescent COVID-19.

This clone was seen a single time. The chain couples TRBV12-3 or TRBV12-4 to TRBJ2-5; D perhaps matches TRBD2 (6 bases). The CDR3 is made up of 12 amino acids. V was shortened by 11 bases and J by 9 bases, with 19 bases between the two germline ends. The CDR3 coding sequence is TGTGCCGCGAGGCGGGGCAATATGCCCCAGTACTTC. Amino acid sequence: CAARRGNMPQYF.

V usage is TRBV11-2 and J usage is TRBJ2-7; TRBD2 might be the D (6 bases). The ends were cut back, 5 bases at V and 5 bases at J, with 19 bases in the middle. This CDR3 comprises 15 residues. Looked up from germline, CDR1 is SGHAT and CDR2 is FQNNGV. The CDR3 bases are TGTGCCAGCAGCCCCCCCGTTGCTAGCGTCCACGAGCAGTACTTC. Amino acid sequence: CASSPPVASVHEQYF.

This clone was detected a few times. The genes are TRBV28 and TRBJ2-7, with D perhaps TRBD2 (7 bases). The germline V gene encodes CDR1 MDHEN and CDR2 SYDVKM. CDR3 length: 12 residues. This CDR3 is CAVRGATYEQYF. The CDR3 coding sequence is TGTGCTGTTCGGGGGGCGACTTACGAGCAGTACTTC.

This clone has a handful of counts. This chain links TRBV11-2 with TRBJ2-1; D possibly corresponds to TRBD2 (6 bases). This CDR3 comprises 14 residues. Per the germline V gene, CDR1 is SGHAT and CDR2 is FQNNGV. Trimming left V 6 bases short and J 1 base short, with 10 bases between. The CDR3 protein is CASRGLLSYNEQFF. The CDR3 DNA sequence: TGTGCCAGCAGGGGACTGTTATCCTACAATGAGCAGTTCTTC.

The rearrangement joins TRBV4-3 to TRBJ2-3; 8 nucleotides align to TRBD2. Germline V gene sequence: CDR1 LGHNA, CDR2 YSLEER. Losses at the gene ends were 1 base for V and 2 bases for J; bases not matched to a gene: 8. This CDR3 comprises 17 residues. The CDR3 DNA reads TGCGCCAGCAGCCAAGCAGGGAGCGGGGGCCCCACAGATACGCAGTATTTT. Its translation: CASSQAGSGGPTDTQYF.

V usage is TRBV11-2 and J usage is TRBJ1-2; unclear D gene. The CDR3 has 14 amino acids. Germline CDR1 SGHAT, CDR2 FQNNGV. Trimming shortened V by 0 bases and J by 0 bases, and 5 bases separated the two germline ends. The CDR3 region has the DNA TGTGCCAGCAGCTTAGATCGTTCTAACTATGGCTACACCTTC. As protein: CASSLDRSNYGYTF.

Written as DNA, the CDR3 is TGTGCCAGCAGTTACCTTGGGACAGGGGATGGCTACACCTTC. This sequence encodes CASSYLGTGDGYTF. The V gene is TRBV6-5, the J gene TRBJ1-2; 10 bases are a match to TRBD1. With 2 bases clipped from V and 6 bases from J, the junction kept 3 bases outside the gene matches. Germline V gives CDR1 MNHEY, CDR2 SVGAGI. The CDR3 is 14 amino acids.

This clone was picked up a small number of times. J is TRBJ2-6 and V is TRBV28; the match to TRBD2 covers 11 bases. V dropped 5 bases and J dropped 0; count of bases not matched to a gene: 6. The germline CDR1 and CDR2 sequences are MDHEN and SYDVKM. This CDR3 is 18 amino acids long. For the CDR3, the DNA is TGTGCCAGCAGTCCGGGGACTAGCGGCAACTCTGGGGCCAACGTCCTGACTTTC. Translation gives CASSPGTSGNSGANVLTF. The full variable domain, completed using reference TRBV28 and TRBJ2-6, is DVKVTQSSRYLVKRTGEKVFLECVQDMDHENMFWYRQDPGLGLRLIYFSYDVKMKEKGDIPEGYSVSREKKERFSLILESASTNQTSMYLCASSPGTSGNSGANVLTFGAGSRLTVL.

This sequence joins TRBV6-5 and TRBJ1-5; 7 bases are shared with TRBD1. CDR1 is MNHEY, CDR2 SVGAGI, per germline. V trimming: 10 bases; J trimming: 5 bases; junction bases outside the gene matches: 14. The CDR3 sequence is 15 residues long. The CDR3 loop reads CATSRGVLIDQPQHF. The CDR3 DNA reads as TGTGCCACAAGCAGGGGGGTTCTAATTGATCAGCCCCAGCATTTT.

V is TRBV27 and J is TRBJ1-5; D ambiguous. V was shortened by 6 bases and J by 1 base, with 13 bases between the two germline ends. The CDR3 runs 15 residues. The germline CDR1 and CDR2 sequences are MNHEY and SMNVEV (reference sequence). The CDR3 here is CASRRASTSNQPQHF. CDR3 nucleotide sequence: TGTGCCAGCAGGAGGGCCTCTACGAGCAATCAGCCCCAGCATTTT.

The sample holds a few counts of this clone. Here the CDR3 reads CASSIQGQYSPLHF. CDR3 bases: TGCGCCAGCAGCATCCAGGGACAGTATTCACCCCTCCACTTT. The V gene is TRBV4-3, the J gene TRBJ1-6; 7 bases are a match to TRBD1. From germline, CDR1 is LGHNA and CDR2 YSLEER. The ends lost 5 bases at V and 8 bases at J; junction bases unmatched: 6. The CDR3 is made up of 14 amino acids.

J is TRBJ2-5 and V is TRBV7-2; D ambiguous. This CDR3 has 15 residues. CDR1 and CDR2 (germline): SGHTA, FQGNSA. Trimming pared 5 bases from V and 2 bases from J, leaving 15 bases between. The CDR3 nucleotides read TGTGCCAGCAGCCAGAGGCGTGGCCAGCAAGAGACCCAGTACTTC. Translation: CASSQRRGQQETQYF. The entire variable domain, with the rest obtained from reference TRBV7-2 and TRBJ2-5, is as follows: GAGVSQSPSNKVTEKGKDVELRCDPISGHTALYWYRQSLGQGLEFLIYFQGNSAPDKSGLPSDRFSAERTGGSVSTLTIQRTQQEDSAVYLCASSQRRGQQETQYFGPGTRLLVL.

The chain recombines TRBV28 with TRBJ2-7, with D possibly matching TRBD2 (5 bases). This CDR3 is built from 16 residues. CDR1 is MDHEN, CDR2 SYDVKM, per germline. Trimming took off 5 bases at V and 2 bases at J, with 19 bases between the two ends. CDR3 residues: CASSPGVGWGTYEQYF. CDR3 coding DNA: TGTGCCAGCAGTCCCGGGGTGGGGTGGGGAACCTACGAGCAGTACTTC.

This clone was found once. V usage is TRBV9 and J usage is TRBJ1-2; D is undetermined. The V gene's germline CDR1 is SGDLS and CDR2 YYNGEE. The ends were cut back, 3 bases at V and 3 bases at J, with 12 bases in the middle. CDR3 length equals 14 residues. CDR3 protein: CASSALWGDYGYTF. For the CDR3, the DNA is TGTGCCAGCAGCGCCCTGTGGGGAGACTATGGCTACACCTTC.

V usage is TRBV25-1 and J usage is TRBJ1-1; D ambiguous. This CDR3 is built from 14 residues. V gave up 2 bases and J gave up 6 bases, with 13 bases separating them. Germline lookup yields CDR1 MGHDK and CDR2 SYGVNS. The CDR3 DNA reads TGTGCCAGCAGTGAAGTTGGTTTTTTAGCTGAAGCTTTCTTT. Its translation is CASSEVGFLAEAFF.

The CDR3: CGTRGCVDTEAFF. In nucleotides, the CDR3 is TGCGGAACCCGGGGGTGCGTCGACACTGAAGCTTTCTTT. V usage is TRBV23-1 and J usage is TRBJ1-1; TRBD1 is a possible D gene (5 bases). TRBV23-1 is flagged as an ORF with uncertain function. CDR3 length: 13 amino acids.

The CDR3 reads CSAGLGETQYF. Written as DNA, the CDR3 is TGCAGCGCCGGGTTGGGAGAGACCCAGTACTTC. V and J are TRBV29-1 and TRBJ2-5; D ambiguous. The V gene lost 7 bases and the J gene lost 4 bases, with 10 bases spanning the gap. Germline V gene sequence: CDR1 SQVTM, CDR2 ANQGSEA. The CDR3 totals 11 residues. Looking up the rest from reference TRBV29-1 and TRBJ2-5 gives the full variable domain: SAVISQKPSRDICQRGTSLTIQCQVDSQVTMMFWYRQQPGQSLTLIATANQGSEATYESGFVIDKFPISRPNLTFSTLTVSNMSPEDSSIYLCSAGLGETQYFGPGTRLLVL.

This clone occurred once. The chain uses TRBV2 and TRBJ1-1; D unresolved. CDR1 is SNHLY and CDR2 is FYNNEI in the germline V gene. V was cut by 6 bases and J by 3 bases, with 11 bases left in between. The CDR3 has 13 amino acids. CDR3 in amino acids: CASRFTEYTEAFF. In DNA, the CDR3 is TGTGCCAGCAGGTTTACAGAGTACACTGAAGCTTTCTTT.

The chain joins TRBV19 to TRBJ2-5, with TRBD2 matching over 10 bases. Germline loops: CDR1 LNHDA, CDR2 SQIVND (reference sequence). The CDR3 is 13 amino acids. The trim removed 7 bases at V and 8 bases at J, leaving 7 bases unmatched. Here the CDR3 reads CASKVASGGTQYF. The CDR3 DNA follows: TGTGCCAGTAAGGTGGCTAGCGGGGGTACCCAGTACTTC.

The rearrangement joins TRBV28 to TRBJ2-3; 8 positions match TRBD2. CDR3 size: 17 residues. With 5 bases clipped from V and 2 bases from J, the junction kept 12 bases outside the gene matches. Germline V CDR1 and CDR2: MDHEN, SYDVKM. The CDR3 loop is CASSPLGVSGTTDTQYF. CDR3 bases: TGTGCCAGCAGTCCCCTGGGTGTTAGCGGGACCACAGATACGCAGTATTTT. Looking up the rest from reference TRBV28 and TRBJ2-3 gives the full variable domain: DVKVTQSSRYLVKRTGEKVFLECVQDMDHENMFWYRQDPGLGLRLIYFSYDVKMKEKGDIPEGYSVSREKKERFSLILESASTNQTSMYLCASSPLGVSGTTDTQYFGPGTRLTVL.